The present TCR beta chain was sequenced within a study of cytomegalovirus exposure and HLA in healthy donors. On the study more broadly: In an early release, HLA-typed donors contributed tens of millions of unique TCR sequences.

In the PCR, 60 Vbeta and 13 Jbeta primers were used. Profiling relied on immunoSEQ multiplex PCR, and the TCRdb table lists in-frame clones only, not all of them. Of about 160,000 clones in the sample, 70% to 85% were seen once. The sequencing sample was made of PBMCs. This receptor was taken from a male donor in good health and CMV-seronegative.

The CDR3 is CASMGGEQFF. The CDR3 DNA reads TGTGCCAGCATGGGGGGTGAGCAGTTCTTC. The chain has TRBV28 and TRBJ2-1; TRBD2 might be the D (6 bases). Germline assignment: CDR1 MDHEN and CDR2 SYDVKM. The length of the CDR3 is 10 residues. Trimming cost V 7 bases and J 9 bases, with 7 bases left between them.